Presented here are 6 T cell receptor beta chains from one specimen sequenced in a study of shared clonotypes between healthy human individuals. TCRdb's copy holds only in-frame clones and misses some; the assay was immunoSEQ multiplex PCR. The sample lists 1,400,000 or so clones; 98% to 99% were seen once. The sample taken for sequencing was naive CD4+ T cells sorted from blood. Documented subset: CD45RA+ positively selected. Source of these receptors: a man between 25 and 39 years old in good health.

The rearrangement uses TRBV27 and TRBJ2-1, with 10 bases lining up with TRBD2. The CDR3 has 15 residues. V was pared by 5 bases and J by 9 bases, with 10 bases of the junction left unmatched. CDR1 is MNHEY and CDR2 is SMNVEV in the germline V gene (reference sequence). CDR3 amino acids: CASSLLAGVFGEQFF. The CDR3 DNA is TGTGCCAGCAGTCTGCTAGCGGGAGTTTTCGGTGAGCAGTTCTTC.

CDR3 sequence: CASNFRGRTGELFF. The CDR3 coding sequence is TGTGCCAGCAACTTCAGGGGGCGCACCGGGGAGCTGTTTTTT. The V gene is TRBV6-1, the J gene TRBJ2-2; 8 bases map to TRBD1. This CDR3 region has 14 residues. V lost 7 bases to trimming and J lost 4 bases; unmatched junction nucleotides: 5. Germline values: CDR1 MNHNS, CDR2 SASEGT.

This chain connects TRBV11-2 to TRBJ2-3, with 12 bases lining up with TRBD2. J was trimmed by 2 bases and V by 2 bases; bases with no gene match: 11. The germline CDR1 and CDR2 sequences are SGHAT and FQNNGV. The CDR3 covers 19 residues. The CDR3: CASSLFRRRTSGDTDTQYF. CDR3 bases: TGTGCCAGCAGCTTATTCCGACGTCGGACTAGCGGGGACACAGATACGCAGTATTTT.

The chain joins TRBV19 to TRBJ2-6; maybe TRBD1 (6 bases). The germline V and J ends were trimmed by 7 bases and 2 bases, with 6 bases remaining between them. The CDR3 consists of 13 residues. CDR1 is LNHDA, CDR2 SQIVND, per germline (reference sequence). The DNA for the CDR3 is TGTGCCAGTACAGGGGCTGGGGCCAACGTCCTGACTTTC. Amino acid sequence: CASTGAGANVLTF.

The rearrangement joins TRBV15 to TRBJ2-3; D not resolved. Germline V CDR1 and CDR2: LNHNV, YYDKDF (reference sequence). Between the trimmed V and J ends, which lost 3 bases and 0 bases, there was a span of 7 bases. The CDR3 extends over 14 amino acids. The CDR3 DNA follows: TGTGCCACCAGCAGGAAAGACAGCACAGATACGCAGTATTTT. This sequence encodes CATSRKDSTDTQYF.

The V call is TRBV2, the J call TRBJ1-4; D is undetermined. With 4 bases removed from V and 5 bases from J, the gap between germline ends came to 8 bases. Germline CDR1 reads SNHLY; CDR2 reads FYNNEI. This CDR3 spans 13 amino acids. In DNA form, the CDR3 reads TGTGCCAGCAGTGGGGCAGAGAATGAAAAACTGTTTTTT. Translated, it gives CASSGAENEKLFF.